This T cell receptor beta chain was identified during a study of blood T cell repertoires in COVID-19. On the study more broadly: T cells, B-cell-depleted T cells, or PBMCs supplied cDNA or gDNA.

Donors of Cohort 3 who recovered were those that had two negative PCRs, clearance, or symptom resolution. The CDR3 has 12 amino acids. CDR1 LNHNV and CDR2 YYDKDF come from the germline V gene (reference sequence). V trimming: 5 bases; J trimming: 8 bases; junction bases outside the gene matches: 5. Under the authors' procedure: How many nucleated cells were present was estimated from reference gene primer amplification. Using immunoSEQ multiplex PCR, the repertoire was profiled, and TCRdb retains in-frame clones only, with some absent. V, J and clone size are those of that table, while D and trimming were read from the DNA. This table has some 310,000 clones, under 90% appearing once.

Sequenced input: PBMCs or T cells enriched from blood (not recorded which). This sequence originates from a woman aged 30 to 39 who had recovered from COVID-19. V is TRBV15 and J is TRBJ1-1; 7 bases align to TRBD1. CDR3 in amino acids: CATSLDRREAFF. The CDR3 coding sequence is TGTGCCACCAGCTTGGACAGGAGAGAAGCTTTCTTT.